The clone carrying this TCR beta chain was found once. Repertoires were generated with immunoSEQ multiplex PCR, while TCRdb's copy carries only in-frame clones and drops some. The sample carries 20,000 to 25,000 clones, 75% to 85% recorded once. This sample is part of a study of OX40 agonist ivuxolimab in advanced cancers. This CDR3 has 13 residues. The ends lost 7 bases at V and 9 bases at J; junction bases unmatched: 5. Germline V gene data show CDR1 as LNHDA and CDR2 as SQIVND (reference sequence). The specimen comprised CD4+ or CD8+ T cells sorted from blood, sampled in a trial of the OX40 agonist ivuxolimab. This TCR came from an adult with an advanced solid tumor such as melanoma, head and neck, liver or kidney cancer. This chain connects TRBV19 to TRBJ2-1; 11 positions match TRBD2. This CDR3 is CASTAGTSGEQFF. In nucleotides, the CDR3 is TGTGCCAGTACCGCCGGGACTAGCGGTGAGCAGTTCTTC.